This record covers a single TCR beta chain. Its antigen is currently unknown. TCRdb re-called the reads with MiXCR, one entry per CDR3 protein. Altogether some 130,000 distinct CDR3 sequences are present, under 30% being singletons, with the ten largest covering 34%. This entry comes from a study of T cell repertoires in cytomegalovirus infection. On the study more broadly: CMV infection and matching HLA type were both indicated by public TCR beta signatures. Study observations and caveats: CMV carriers with the relevant HLA were identified by cumulative public TCR beta family frequency. Within the response measured ex vivo, HLA-C-restricted CMV-specific TCR beta clonotypes were dominant.

The CDR3 contains 16 residues. CDR1 and CDR2 (germline): MGHRA, YSYEKL. V trimming: 3 bases; J trimming: 6 bases; junction bases outside the gene matches: 11. Sequencing was performed on PBMCs, sequenced either directly or after in vitro stimulation (not recorded which). The chain couples TRBV4-1 to TRBJ2-1, with 7 bases matching TRBD2. This receptor was identified in a human donor in good health (CMV status not recorded). Some clones in this sample may be carry-over from other donors' samples. Here the CDR3 reads CASSHPGSTGGNEQFF. The CDR3 nucleotides are TGCGCCAGCAGCCACCCCGGCTCGACGGGAGGCAATGAGCAGTTCTTC.